Reported below is one TCR beta chain. These data come from a study of blood T cell repertoires in COVID-19. Trimming cost V 4 bases and J 0 bases; bases outside gene matches: 8. The length of the CDR3 is 19 residues. In germline, CDR1 is MNHEY, CDR2 SVGEGT. Libraries were prepared by immunoSEQ multiplex PCR; TCRdb keeps only in-frame clonotypes and omits some of them. The table records approximately 400,000 clones, roughly 88% of them present only once. The chain has TRBV6-2 or TRBV6-3 and TRBJ2-1, with 14 bases identical to TRBD2. Sequencing was done on a sample of peripheral blood. The sequence was obtained from a woman in her forties or fifties with COVID-19, enrolled during active disease. The CDR3 region is CASSSPGLAGVYSYNEQFF. The DNA for the CDR3 is TGTGCCAGCAGTTCCCCGGGACTAGCGGGGGTCTACTCCTACAATGAGCAGTTCTTC.